A single sample is the source of the 7 T cell receptor beta chains below, sequenced in a study of a mutant IDH1 vaccine in newly diagnosed glioma. Assay: immunoSEQ multiplex PCR; the TCRdb copy retains only in-frame clones and omits some. The sample carries tens of thousands of clones, 90% to 95% recorded once. For these TCRs, the target antigens are not known. As to time point: week 5, during vaccination. With topical imiquimod, each dose of the vaccine consisted of 300 ug of mutant IDH1 20-mer peptide. The sample here was PBMCs, taken from a glioma patient whose treatment included an IDH1 peptide vaccine. These receptors were obtained from a woman in her fifties or sixties with glioma.

This chain joins TRBV7-2 and TRBJ2-3; the D gene is possibly TRBD2 (5 bases). CDR3 length: 15 amino acids. V dropped 1 base and J dropped 8 bases, with 16 bases sitting between them. CDR1 is SGHTA, CDR2 FQGNSA, per germline. CDR3 DNA: TGTGCCAGCAGCTTAGAGATCGCTAGACGGGGTACGCAGTATTTT. Residues: CASSLEIARRGTQYF.

The V call is TRBV6-6, the J call TRBJ1-2; the match to TRBD1 covers 9 bases. The V segment lost 6 bases and the J segment 4 bases; nucleotides outside the gene matches: 9. CDR3 length: 15 amino acids. CDR1 is MNHNY, CDR2 SVGAGI, per germline (reference sequence). The CDR3 sequence: CASRIPSTGGYGYTF. CDR3 nucleotides: TGTGCCAGCAGAATACCCTCGACAGGGGGCTATGGCTACACCTTC.

The chain combines TRBV6-1 with TRBJ2-2, with 8 bases matching TRBD2. CDR1 and CDR2 (germline): MNHNS, SASEGT. The V gene end was trimmed by 6 bases and the J gene end by 4 bases; junction bases not matched to a gene: 7. CDR3 length equals 15 residues. The CDR3 nucleotides are TGTGCCAGCAGCGTCGGGACTAGGGGCACCGGGGAGCTGTTTTTT. This sequence encodes CASSVGTRGTGELFF.

As regards this clone: The junction departs from germline at one end; a sequencing error may be responsible. This chain links TRBV11-1 with TRBJ2-1; weak D call: TRBD2 (6 bases). This CDR3 is 15 amino acids long. Germline CDR1 SGHAT, CDR2 FQDESV (reference sequence). CDR3 in DNA: TGTGCCAGCAGCTTATCGGGAGACACCTACAATGGGCAGTTCTTC. This codes for CASSLSGDTYNGQFF.

The chain joins TRBV30 to TRBJ1-6, with D perhaps TRBD1 (5 bases). V was pared by 3 bases and J by 0 bases, with 12 bases between. Germline lookup yields CDR1 GTSNPN and CDR2 SVGIG (reference sequence). The CDR3 has 16 residues. CDR3 region: CAWRGGASSYNSPLHF. In DNA, the CDR3 is TGTGCCTGGAGGGGAGGGGCCAGCTCCTATAATTCACCCCTCCACTTT.

This sequence joins TRBV28 and TRBJ2-3; 10 bases agree with TRBD2. J lost 4 bases, V lost 2 bases, and 12 bases had no gene match. There are 18 residues in the CDR3. Per germline, CDR1 MDHEN and CDR2 SYDVKM. In nucleotides, the CDR3 is TGTGCCAGCAGTTTAGTGCTAGCGGGAGCGGTGGTACCAGATACGCAGTATTTT. Protein sequence: CASSLVLAGAVVPDTQYF. The whole variable domain, remainder taken from reference TRBV28 and TRBJ2-3, is DVKVTQSSRYLVKRTGEKVFLECVQDMDHENMFWYRQDPGLGLRLIYFSYDVKMKEKGDIPEGYSVSREKKERFSLILESASTNQTSMYLCASSLVLAGAVVPDTQYFGPGTRLTVL.

This chain uses TRBV5-1 with TRBJ1-1; D gene ambiguous. Germline V gene lookup returns CDR1 SGHRS and CDR2 YFSETQ. The CDR3 covers 17 residues. Trimming left V 0 bases short and J 5 bases short, with 20 bases between. Here the CDR3 reads CASSLAGRIPLGTEAFF. The CDR3 nucleotides read TGCGCCAGCAGCTTGGCCGGCAGAATCCCCCTTGGGACTGAAGCTTTCTTT.